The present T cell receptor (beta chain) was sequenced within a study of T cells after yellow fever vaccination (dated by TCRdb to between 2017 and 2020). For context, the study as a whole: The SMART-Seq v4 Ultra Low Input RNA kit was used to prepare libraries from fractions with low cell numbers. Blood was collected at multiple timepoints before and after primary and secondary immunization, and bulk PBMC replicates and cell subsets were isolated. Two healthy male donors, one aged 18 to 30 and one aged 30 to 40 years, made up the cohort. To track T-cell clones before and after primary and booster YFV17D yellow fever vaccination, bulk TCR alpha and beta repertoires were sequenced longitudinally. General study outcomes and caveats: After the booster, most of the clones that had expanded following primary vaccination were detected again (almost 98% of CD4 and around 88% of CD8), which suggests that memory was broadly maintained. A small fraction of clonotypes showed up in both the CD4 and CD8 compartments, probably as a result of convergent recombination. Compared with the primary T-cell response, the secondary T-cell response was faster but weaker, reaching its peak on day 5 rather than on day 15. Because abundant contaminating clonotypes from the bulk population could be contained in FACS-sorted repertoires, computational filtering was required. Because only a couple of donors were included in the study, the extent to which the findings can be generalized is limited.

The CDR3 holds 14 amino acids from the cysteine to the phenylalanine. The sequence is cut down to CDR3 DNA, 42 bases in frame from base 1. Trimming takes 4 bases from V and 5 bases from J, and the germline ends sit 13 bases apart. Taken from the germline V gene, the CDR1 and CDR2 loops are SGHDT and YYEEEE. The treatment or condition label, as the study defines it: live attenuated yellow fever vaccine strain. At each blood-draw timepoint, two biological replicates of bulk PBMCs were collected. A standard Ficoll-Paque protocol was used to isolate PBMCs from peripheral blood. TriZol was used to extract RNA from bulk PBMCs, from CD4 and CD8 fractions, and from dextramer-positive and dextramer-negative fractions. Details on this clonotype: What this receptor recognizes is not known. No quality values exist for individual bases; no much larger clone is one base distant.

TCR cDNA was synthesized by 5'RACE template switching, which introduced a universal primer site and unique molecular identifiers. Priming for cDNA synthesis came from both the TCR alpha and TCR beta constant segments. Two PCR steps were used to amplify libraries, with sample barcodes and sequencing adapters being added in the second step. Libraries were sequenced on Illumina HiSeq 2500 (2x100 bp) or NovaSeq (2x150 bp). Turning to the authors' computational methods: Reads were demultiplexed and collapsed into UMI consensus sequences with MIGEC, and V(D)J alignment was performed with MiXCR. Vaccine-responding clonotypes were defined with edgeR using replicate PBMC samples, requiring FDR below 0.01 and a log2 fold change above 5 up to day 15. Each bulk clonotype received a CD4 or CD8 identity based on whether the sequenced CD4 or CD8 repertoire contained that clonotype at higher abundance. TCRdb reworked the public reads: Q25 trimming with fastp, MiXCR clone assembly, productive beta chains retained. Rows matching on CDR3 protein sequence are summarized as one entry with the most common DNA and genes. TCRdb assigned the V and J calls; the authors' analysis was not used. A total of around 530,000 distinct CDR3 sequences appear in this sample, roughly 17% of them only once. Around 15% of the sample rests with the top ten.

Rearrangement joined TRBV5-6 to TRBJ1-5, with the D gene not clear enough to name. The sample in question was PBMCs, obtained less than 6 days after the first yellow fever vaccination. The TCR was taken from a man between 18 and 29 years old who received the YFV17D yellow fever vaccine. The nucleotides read TGTGCCAGCAGCATGCCGGGCCCCCATCAGCCCCAGCATTTT. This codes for CASSMPGPHQPQHF.